Detailed here is one TCR beta chain. Method: immunoSEQ multiplex PCR; TCRdb's copy keeps in-frame clones and lacks some. The repertoire holds 1.5 million to 1.9 million clones, with 95% to 99% as singletons. The CDR3 is 13 residues long. Looked up from germline, CDR1 is SGHRS and CDR2 is YFSETQ. Trimming removed 5 bases from V and 3 bases from J; junction bases left unmatched: 0. These data belong to a study of shared clonotypes between healthy human individuals. J is TRBJ2-2 and V is TRBV5-1, with 8 bases lining up with TRBD1. This TCR was recovered from a man aged 25 to 45 in good health. The sample consisted of naive CD4+ T cells sorted from blood. Subset specified: CD45RA+ positively selected. CDR3: CASRGQDTGELFF. DNA for the CDR3: TGCGCCAGCAGGGGACAGGACACCGGGGAGCTGTTTTTT.